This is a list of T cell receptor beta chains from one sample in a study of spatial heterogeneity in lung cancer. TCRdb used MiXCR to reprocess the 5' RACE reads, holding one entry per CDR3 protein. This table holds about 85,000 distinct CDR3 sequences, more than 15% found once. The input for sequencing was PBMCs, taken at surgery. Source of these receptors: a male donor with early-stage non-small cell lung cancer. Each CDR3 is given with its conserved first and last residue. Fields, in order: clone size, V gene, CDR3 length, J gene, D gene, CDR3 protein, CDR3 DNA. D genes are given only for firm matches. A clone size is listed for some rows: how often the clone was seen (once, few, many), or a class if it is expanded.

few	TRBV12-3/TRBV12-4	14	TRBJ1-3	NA	CASSPRTTGNTIYF	TGTGCCAGCAGTCCCAGGACGACTGGAAACACCATATATTTT
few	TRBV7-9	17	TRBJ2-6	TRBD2	CASSPRLAGTGANVLTF	TGTGCCAGCAGCCCACGACTAGCGGGCACTGGGGCCAACGTCCTGACTTTC
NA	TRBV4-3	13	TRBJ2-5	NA	CASSQDIEETQYF	TGCGCCAGCAGCCAAGATATCGAGGAGACCCAGTACTTC
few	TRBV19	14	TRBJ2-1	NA	CASSSRAYYNEQFF	TGTGCCAGTAGTAGTCGCGCCTACTACAATGAGCAGTTCTTC
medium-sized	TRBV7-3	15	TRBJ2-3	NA	CASSLVGSPTDTQYF	TGTGCCAGCAGCTTAGTGGGGTCGCCCACAGATACGCAGTATTTT
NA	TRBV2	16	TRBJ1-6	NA	CASREKQGLFGSPLHF	TGTGCCAGCAGAGAGAAACAGGGTCTGTTTGGGTCACCCCTCCACTTT
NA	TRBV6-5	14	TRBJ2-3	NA	CASSGGIASRTQYF	TGTGCCAGCAGTGGGGGCATCGCTTCCCGCACGCAGTATTTT
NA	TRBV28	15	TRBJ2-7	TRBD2	CASRPQGLAGNEQYF	TGTGCCAGCAGACCTCAGGGACTAGCGGGAAACGAGCAGTACTTC
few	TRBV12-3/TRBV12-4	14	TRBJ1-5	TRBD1	CASTQTGGGQPQHF	TGTGCCAGCACCCAAACAGGGGGCGGCCAGCCCCAGCATTTT
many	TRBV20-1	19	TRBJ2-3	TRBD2	CSASPRGGAGITLTDTQYF	TGCAGTGCTAGTCCTCGCGGGGGGGCCGGAATCACCTTGACAGATACGCAGTATTTT